These 11 T cell receptor beta chains share one sample of origin, sequenced in a study of T cell clones after liver transplantation. This table comes from immunoSEQ multiplex PCR, and its TCRdb copy is limited to in-frame clones, with some not included. The profile covers 65,000 to 95,000 clones, with roughly 80% appearing a single time and about 0.6% taken by the ten largest. The starting material was CD4+ T cells from blood, obtained before liver transplant. The receptors here all came from a human donor who received a liver transplant.

V gene TRBV7-9 combines with J gene TRBJ1-1; TRBD1 matches 7 bases. The trim removed 2 bases at V and 6 bases at J, leaving 9 bases unmatched. The CDR3 totals 15 residues. The germline CDR1 and CDR2 sequences are SEHNR and FQNEAQ (reference sequence). The CDR3: CASSLQGGTLPEAFF. The CDR3 DNA reads as TGTGCCAGCAGCTTACAGGGGGGTACCCTCCCTGAAGCTTTCTTT.

The chain links TRBV4-2 to TRBJ1-2; no firm D call. CDR1 is LGHNA and CDR2 is YNFKEQ in the germline V gene. V shed 1 base and J shed 2 bases, with 2 bases lying between them. The CDR3 consists of 12 residues. The CDR3 loop reads CASSQGNYGYTF. The DNA for the CDR3 is TGTGCCAGCAGCCAAGGAAACTATGGCTACACCTTC.

The chain uses TRBV5-1 and TRBJ2-3; D may match TRBD1 or TRBD2 (5 bases each). From germline, CDR1 is SGHRS and CDR2 YFSETQ. The CDR3 consists of 15 residues. V was cut by 4 bases and J by 6 bases, with 18 bases left in between. The CDR3 spells CASSLRDQGADTQYF. CDR3 nucleotides: TGCGCCAGCAGCCTCCGGGACCAAGGCGCCGATACGCAGTATTTT.

This clone was seen more than once but under ten times. V usage is TRBV6-1 and J usage is TRBJ1-2, with a tentative D call TRBD1 (6 bases). Trimming cost V 8 bases and J 3 bases, with 13 bases left between them. This CDR3 contains 13 residues. Germline V gene sequence: CDR1 MNHNS, CDR2 SASEGT. In DNA, the CDR3 is TGTGCCAGCGCGCAGGGGCCGGACTATGGCTACACCTTC. Translated, it gives CASAQGPDYGYTF.

The chain combines TRBV18 with TRBJ2-1; TRBD2 matches 8 bases. CDR1 KGHSH and CDR2 LQKENI come from the germline V gene. V shed 5 bases, J shed 8 bases, and the junction held 11 bases outside the gene matches. This CDR3 has 15 amino acids. The CDR3 loop reads CASSVRAGGFDEQFF. The CDR3 DNA follows: TGTGCCAGCTCAGTACGGGCGGGAGGCTTCGATGAGCAGTTCTTC.

The chain combines TRBV5-1 with TRBJ2-3, with TRBD2 identical over 7 bases. Per germline, CDR1 SGHRS and CDR2 YFSETQ. CDR3 size: 16 residues. V was pared by 4 bases and J by 0 bases, with 8 bases of the junction left unmatched. CDR3 DNA sequence: TGCGCCAGCAGCGTCCCACTAGCGAAGAGCACAGATACGCAGTATTTT. This sequence encodes CASSVPLAKSTDTQYF.

The V and J genes are TRBV18 and TRBJ2-2; TRBD2 might be the D (6 bases). The CDR3 extends over 17 amino acids. Trimming pared 6 bases from V and 0 bases from J, leaving 17 bases between. Germline lookup yields CDR1 KGHSH and CDR2 LQKENI. CDR3 sequence: CASSPRGGNSNTGELFF. The CDR3 DNA follows: TGTGCCAGCTCCCCGAGGGGCGGGAACTCGAACACCGGGGAGCTGTTTTTT.

This chain links TRBV14 with TRBJ1-2; D is perhaps TRBD1 (6 bases). Trimming stripped 0 bases from V and 4 bases from J, with 12 bases between. The germline V gene encodes CDR1 SGHDN and CDR2 FVKESK. The CDR3 spans 15 residues. This CDR3 is CASSQDPRDIYGYTF. CDR3 bases: TGTGCCAGCAGCCAAGATCCCCGGGACATCTATGGCTACACCTTC.

The rearrangement joins TRBV6-5 to TRBJ1-1; 9 bases are a match to TRBD1. The CDR3 length is 16 residues. V was pared by 4 bases and J by 5 bases, with 11 bases of the junction left unmatched. Germline loops: CDR1 MNHEY, CDR2 SVGAGI. This CDR3 reads CASSSRLGQGRTEAFF. The CDR3 nucleotides read TGTGCCAGCAGTTCACGACTCGGACAGGGGAGGACTGAAGCTTTCTTT.

The chain is built from TRBV5-4 and TRBJ1-3; perhaps TRBD1 as D (5 bases). The CDR3 totals 14 residues. Germline values: CDR1 SGHNT, CDR2 YYREEE (reference sequence). V was shortened by 5 bases and J by 4 bases, with 13 bases between the two germline ends. CDR3 in amino acids: CASSGQGFGNTIYF. DNA for the CDR3: TGTGCCAGCAGTGGTCAGGGATTCGGAAACACCATATATTTT.

This clone has more than one count but fewer than ten. The chain combines TRBV27 with TRBJ2-7, with TRBD2 identical over 9 bases. V lost 6 bases and J lost 1; bases outside the gene matches: 4. The CDR3 is 14 residues long. The germline V gene has CDR1 MNHEY and CDR2 SMNVEV (reference sequence). CDR3 in amino acids: CASRPAGGSYEQYF. Written as DNA, the CDR3 is TGTGCCAGCAGGCCAGCGGGAGGTTCCTACGAGCAGTACTTC.